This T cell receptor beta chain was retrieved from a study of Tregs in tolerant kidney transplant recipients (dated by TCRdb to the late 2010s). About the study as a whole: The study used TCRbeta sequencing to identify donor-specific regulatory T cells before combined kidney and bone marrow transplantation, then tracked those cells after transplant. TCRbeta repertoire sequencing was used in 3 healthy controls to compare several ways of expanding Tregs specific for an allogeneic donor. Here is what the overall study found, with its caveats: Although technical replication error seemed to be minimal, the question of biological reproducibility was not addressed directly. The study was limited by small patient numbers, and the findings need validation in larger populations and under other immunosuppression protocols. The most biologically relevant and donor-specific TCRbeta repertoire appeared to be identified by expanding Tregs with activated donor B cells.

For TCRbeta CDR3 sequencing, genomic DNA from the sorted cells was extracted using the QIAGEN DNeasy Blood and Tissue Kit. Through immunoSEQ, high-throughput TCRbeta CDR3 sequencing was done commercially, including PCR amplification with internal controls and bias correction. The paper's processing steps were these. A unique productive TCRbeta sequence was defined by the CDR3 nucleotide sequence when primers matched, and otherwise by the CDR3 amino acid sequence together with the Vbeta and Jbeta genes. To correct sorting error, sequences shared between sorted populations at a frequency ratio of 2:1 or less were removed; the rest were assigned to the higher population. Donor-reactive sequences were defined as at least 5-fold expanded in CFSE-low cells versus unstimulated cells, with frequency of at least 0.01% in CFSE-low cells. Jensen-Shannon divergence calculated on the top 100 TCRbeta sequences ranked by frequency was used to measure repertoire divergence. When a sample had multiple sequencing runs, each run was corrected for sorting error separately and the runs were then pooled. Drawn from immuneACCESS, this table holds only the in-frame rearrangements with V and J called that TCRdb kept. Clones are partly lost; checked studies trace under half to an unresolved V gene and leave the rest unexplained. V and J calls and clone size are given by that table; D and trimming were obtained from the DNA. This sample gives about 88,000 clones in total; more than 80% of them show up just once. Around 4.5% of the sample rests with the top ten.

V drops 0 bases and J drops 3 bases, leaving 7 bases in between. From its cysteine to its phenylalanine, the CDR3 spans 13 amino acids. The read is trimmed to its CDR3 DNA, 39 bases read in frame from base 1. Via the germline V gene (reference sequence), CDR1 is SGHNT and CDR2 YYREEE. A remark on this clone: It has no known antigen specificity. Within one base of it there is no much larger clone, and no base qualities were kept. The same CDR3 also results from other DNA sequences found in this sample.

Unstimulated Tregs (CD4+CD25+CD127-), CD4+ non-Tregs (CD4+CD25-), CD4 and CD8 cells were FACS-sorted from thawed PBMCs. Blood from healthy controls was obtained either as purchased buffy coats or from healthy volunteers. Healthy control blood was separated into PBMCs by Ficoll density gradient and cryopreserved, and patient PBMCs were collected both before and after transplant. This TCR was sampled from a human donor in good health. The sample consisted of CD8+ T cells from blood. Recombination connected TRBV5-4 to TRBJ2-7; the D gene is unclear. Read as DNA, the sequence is TGTGCCAGCAGCTTGGGCACAGACTACGAGCAGTACTTC. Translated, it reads CASSLGTDYEQYF.